This paragraph reports one T cell receptor (beta chain). Original methodology: Estimates of nucleated cell counts were drawn from the amplification of reference gene primers. Method: immunoSEQ multiplex PCR; TCRdb's copy keeps in-frame clones and lacks some. That table supplies the V and J calls and clone size; D and trimming were determined from the DNA. The table has roughly 190,000 clones, 94% seen once; the top ten hold approximately 0.69%. The source of the sample is a study of blood T cell repertoires in COVID-19. Trimming took 1 base from V and 16 from J, leaving 10 bases between them. The V gene's germline CDR1 is SGHAT and CDR2 FQNNGV. The CDR3 covers 11 residues. Seattle patients were enrolled during active infection and followed longitudinally.

The sequence came from a man between 25 and 39 years old with COVID-19, enrolled during active disease. The sample consisted of peripheral blood. The rearrangement joins TRBV11-2 to TRBJ1-4; a weak D match, TRBD1 (5 bases). Written as DNA, the CDR3 is TGTGCCAGCAGCTTAGGCGGGACTTGGTTTTTT. Its translation: CASSLGGTWFF.